The present TCR beta chain was sequenced within a study of GPR56 and killer-like receptors on CD4 memory cells (dated by TCRdb to the late 2010s). With regard to the full study: It was proposed in the study that human CD4+ memory T-cell differentiation and cytokine production potential are marked by progressive acquisition of KLRB1, KLRG1, GPR56 and then KLRF1. The healthy blood donors were described in the study as age-matched to the liver disease patients, whose median age was approximately 70 years.

From cysteine to phenylalanine, the CDR3 is 15 amino acids long. No DNA is given. The germline V gene provides CDR1 SGHTA and CDR2 FQGNSA. Sequencing relied on an Illumina HiSeq 2500. Sequencing libraries were built by amplifying the recombined TCRbeta locus with a previously published PCR protocol. As for how the authors treated the data: Any read whose average quality score fell below 30 was discarded, and IMSEQ was used to process the reads that remained. Clonotypes were defined by Vbeta gene, Jbeta gene and CDR3 amino acid sequence. Repertoire overlap between populations was quantified with the Morisita-Horn index computed on the top 100 expanded clones. Clonal diversity was assessed with Rényi diversity profiles calculated on the top 100 expanded clones. TCRdb reprocessed the reads, and each CDR3 protein sequence is entered once, without DNA. TCRdb assigned the V and J calls; the authors' analysis was not used. The sample table includes about 990 distinct CDR3 sequences. The ten largest clones represent around 17% of the sample.

Worth noting for this clonotype: The antigen it recognizes is unknown.

Prior to TCRbeta sequencing, five KLR/GPR56-defined CD4+ populations were enriched by fluorescence-activated cell sorting. TCRbeta repertoires of five CD4+ T-cell subsets defined by KLRB1, KLRG1, GPR56 and KLRF1 expression were sequenced to test a linear memory differentiation pathway. TCR-sequenced cells came from peripheral blood of healthy control individuals, reported as five donors in the TCRbeta analysis figure. Heparinized peripheral blood was collected and all samples were processed within one hour of retrieval. To isolate peripheral blood mononuclear cells, blood was diluted 1:2 in PBS and put through Biocoll density gradient centrifugation at room temperature. Before flow sorting, freshly isolated PBMCs underwent magnetic sorting with anti-CD4 MicroBeads to enrich CD4+ T cells. A BD FACSAria II was used to sort CD4+ T cells, enriched from the PBMCs of healthy donors, according to marker expression. For surface staining, the researchers used Miltenyi Biotec antibodies: anti-KLRB1 clone 191B8, anti-KLRF1 clone 4A4.D10 and anti-KLRG1 clone REA261.

General conclusions and limits of the study: Diversity and similarity analyses were restricted to the 100 most expanded clones per population rather than full repertoires. Overlap of TCR repertoires was especially pronounced between late populations 4 and 5, and partly extended to population 3. The clones that dominated late populations 4 and 5 were also present in early populations 1 and 2, and the authors interpreted this finding as evidence for linear differentiation. Low clonal frequency was observed in the marker-negative population, and a progressive increase in clonal frequency, with a corresponding decrease in TCRbeta diversity, was observed along the proposed pathway.

This receptor was obtained from a human donor in good health. The rearrangement combines TRBV7-2 with TRBJ2-2; TCRdb returns TRBD1, unconfirmable since there is no DNA. Sequenced material: memory CD4+ T cells from blood. The CDR3 protein sequence reads: CASSLGGRGPGELFF.